This T cell receptor beta chain was obtained from a study of cytomegalovirus exposure and HLA in healthy donors. Worth noting for this clone: Its cognate antigen is unknown.

Amplification used 60 Vbeta primers and 13 Jbeta primers. Using immunoSEQ multiplex PCR, the repertoire was profiled, and TCRdb retains in-frame clones only, with some absent. The repertoire has some 200,000 clones, 55% to 75% of them found once; the top ten carry about 2.8%. Per germline, CDR1 SGHDT and CDR2 YYEEEE. The CDR3 loop spans 16 amino acids. The V end lost 4 bases, the J end lost 0 bases, and 16 bases lay between the germline ends. General observations from the study: The classifier reportedly diagnosed cytomegalovirus status with high sensitivity and specificity. Looking again later, the authors saw that most CMV-associated TCR beta chains seemed HLA-restricted. Under in vitro conditions, three CMV-associated chains were confirmed as specific for CMV antigens. What TCR beta sequences reportedly achieved was accurate prediction of HLA-A and HLA-B alleles in most subjects.

Sample: PBMCs. This clonotype was obtained from a middle-aged man in good health and CMV-seropositive. The V call is TRBV5-6, the J call TRBJ1-2, with a tentative D call TRBD1 (5 bases). DNA of the CDR3: TGTGCCAGCAGCCAAAGGGAGGGGCCGACTAACTATGGCTACACCTTC. It yields the protein CASSQREGPTNYGYTF.